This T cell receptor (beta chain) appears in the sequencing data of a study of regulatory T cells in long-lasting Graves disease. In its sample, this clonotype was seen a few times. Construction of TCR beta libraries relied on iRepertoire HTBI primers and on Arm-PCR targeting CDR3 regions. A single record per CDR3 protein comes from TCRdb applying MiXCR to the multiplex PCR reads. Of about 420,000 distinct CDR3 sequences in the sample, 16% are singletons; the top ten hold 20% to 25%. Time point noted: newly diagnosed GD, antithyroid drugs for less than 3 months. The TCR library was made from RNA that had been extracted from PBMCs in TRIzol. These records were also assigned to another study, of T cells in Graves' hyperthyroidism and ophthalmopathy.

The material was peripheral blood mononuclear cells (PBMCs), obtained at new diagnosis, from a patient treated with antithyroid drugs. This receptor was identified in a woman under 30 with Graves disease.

CDR3 sequence reads: CASSLTGVNEQFF. CDR3 sequence (DNA): TGTGCCAGCAGTTTGACAGGGGTCAATGAGCAGTTCTTC. The V call is TRBV27, the J call TRBJ2-1; 8 bases are a match to TRBD1. CDR3 length: 13 amino acids. The germline CDR1 and CDR2 sequences are MNHEY and SMNVEV (reference sequence). V lost 3 bases and J lost 6; bases outside the gene matches: 1.